This T cell receptor beta chain was obtained from a study of Graves' ophthalmopathy and Graves' hyperthyroidism. This clonotype was observed many times. Its antigen is currently unknown. Amplifying from RNA transcripts, the study obtained TCR beta CDR3 regions. HTBI-primed first-round RT-PCR preceded second-round multiplex PCR. TCRdb used MiXCR to reprocess the multiplex PCR reads, holding one entry per CDR3 protein. The sample carries 350,000 to 450,000 distinct CDR3 sequences, around 20% recorded once. V lost 3 bases and J 4 bases, leaving 18 bases between the germline ends. CDR1 and CDR2 from the germline V gene are LNHDA and SQIVND (reference sequence). This CDR3 is 16 amino acids long. Study-wide results and caveats: Ophthalmopathy progression was predicted by the model at 60% to 71% sensitivity and 72.22% specificity. Thyroid clonotypes that were expanded above 0.001 frequency mostly also appeared in blood. Ophthalmopathy and stable hyperthyroidism were discriminated by a 13-signature model, with roughly 90% sensitivity and around 77% specificity.

Sequencing input: peripheral blood. The receptor was isolated from a woman in her late teens or twenties with Graves' ophthalmopathy. The J gene is TRBJ1-2, the V gene TRBV19; TRBD1 is a possible D gene (5 bases). The CDR3 nucleotides read TGTGCCAGTAGTATTGCGGGTATGACAGCTATCTATGGCTACACCTTC. Its translation is CASSIAGMTAIYGYTF. Complete variable domain (other parts from reference TRBV19 and TRBJ1-2): DGGITQSPKYLFRKEGQNVTLSCEQNLNHDAMYWYRQDPGQGLRLIYYSQIVNDFQKGDIAEGYSVSREKKESFPLTVTSAQKNPTAFYLCASSIAGMTAIYGYTFGSGTRLTVV.